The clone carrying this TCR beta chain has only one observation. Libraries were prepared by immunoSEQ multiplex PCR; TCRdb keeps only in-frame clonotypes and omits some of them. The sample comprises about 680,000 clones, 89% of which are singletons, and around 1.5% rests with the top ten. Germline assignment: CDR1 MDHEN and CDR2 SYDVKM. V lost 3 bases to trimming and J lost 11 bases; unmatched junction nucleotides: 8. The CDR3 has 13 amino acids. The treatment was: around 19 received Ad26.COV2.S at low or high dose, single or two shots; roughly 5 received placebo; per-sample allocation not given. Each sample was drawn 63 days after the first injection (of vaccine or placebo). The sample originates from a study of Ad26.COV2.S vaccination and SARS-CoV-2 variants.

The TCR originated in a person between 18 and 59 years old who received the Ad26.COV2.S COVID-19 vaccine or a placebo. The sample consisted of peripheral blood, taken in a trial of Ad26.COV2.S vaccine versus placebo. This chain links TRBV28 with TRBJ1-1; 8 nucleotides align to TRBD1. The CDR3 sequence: CASSLGRQGLAFF. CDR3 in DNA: TGTGCCAGCAGTTTGGGGCGACAGGGGCTGGCTTTCTTT.